This T cell receptor (beta chain) was profiled in a study of post-analysis software for immune sequencing data. Unique molecular identifiers had been added to the TCR beta cDNA libraries. MiXCR, run by TCRdb on the PCR reads, gives a single entry per CDR3 protein. The sample contains hundreds of thousands of distinct CDR3 sequences, about 32% of which appear only once. The CDR3 covers 13 residues. V gave up 0 bases and J gave up 1 base, with 4 bases separating them. Germline CDR1 SGDLS, CDR2 YYNGEE. This clonotype has only a few counts. Antigen: not known. Findings of the study overall: TRBV5-6, TRBV5-1 and TRBV20-1 were among about 5 TRBV segments more frequent in patients than controls. Same-batch samples co-clustered strongly by F measure.

This chain uses TRBV9 with TRBJ1-2; D is uncertain. This receptor was identified in a girl aged 10 to 17 with multiple sclerosis. The sample taken for sequencing was blood. Here the CDR3 DNA reads TGTGCCAGCAGCGTAGTGGGTAACTATGGCTACACCTTC. Translating gives CASSVVGNYGYTF.